This TCR beta chain was found in a study of blood T cell repertoires in COVID-19. The wider study: Samples representing acute and convalescent COVID-19 were sourced from the United States, Italy and Spain. From T cells, B-cell-depleted T cells, or PBMCs came the material, which was cDNA or gDNA.

V lost 4 bases to trimming and J lost 3 bases, with 13 bases between them. The CDR3 loop spans 14 amino acids. Germline loops: CDR1 SGDLS, CDR2 YYNGEE. As originally analysed: For nucleated cells, counts were estimated from reference gene primer amplification. Measured with immunoSEQ multiplex PCR; TCRdb has only the in-frame clones, and not every one. V and J calls and clone size come straight from that table; D and trimming were deduced from the DNA. The sample has about 150,000 clones, approximately 83% seen once; the top ten hold about 12%. This sequence joins TRBV9 and TRBJ1-1, with D possibly being TRBD1 (6 bases). This clonotype originated in a woman in her fifties or sixties with COVID-19, enrolled during active disease. Sequencing was carried out using peripheral blood. The CDR3 here is CASSLQQGYTEAFF. The CDR3 nucleotides read TGTGCCAGCAGCCTCCAACAGGGATACACTGAAGCTTTCTTT.